This TCR beta chain is drawn from a study of shared clonotypes between healthy human individuals. Overall study findings and caveats: Having only a few donors restricted how much genetic and exposure-history diversity was captured. Naive CD4 clonotypes were shared across several donors at about 5%.

The CDR3 consists of 15 residues. Germline V gene sequence: CDR1 SNHLY, CDR2 FYNNEI. V shed 7 bases and J shed 0 bases, with 15 bases lying between them. Some clones are missing from TCRdb's copy, which holds only in-frame ones; the method was immunoSEQ multiplex PCR. The sample lists about 2 million clones, approximately 94% occurring once. CD45RO-negative cells were positively selected for CCR7, leaving out terminally differentiated effector memory CD45RA+ cells. Regarding this clone: Its cognate antigen is unknown.

The TCR comes from a man aged 18 to 30 in good health. The V gene is TRBV2, the J gene TRBJ1-2; D is possibly TRBD1 (5 bases). What was sequenced was naive CD8+ T cells sorted from blood. The CDR3 spells CASIEGRAANYGYTF. The CDR3 DNA is TGTGCCAGCATCGAGGGCAGGGCCGCTAACTATGGCTACACCTTC.